This T cell receptor (beta chain) came from a study of CD8 T cells in Susac syndrome. V lost 2 bases to trimming and J lost 3 bases, with 12 bases between them. The CDR3 has 14 amino acids. The V gene's germline CDR1 is SGHRS and CDR2 YFSETQ. Sequencing of TCR beta was undertaken in CD8+ and CD4+ T cells derived from blood. RNA amounts of about 0.5 to 1 ug underwent reverse transcription with random hexamers. MiXCR, applied by TCRdb to the immunoSEQ multiplex PCR reads, yields one record per CDR3 protein. This sample carries under 200,000 distinct CDR3 sequences, around 94% of them seen once, and the ten largest clones take more than 0.12%.

The V gene is TRBV5-1, the J gene TRBJ2-7; D is ambiguous. The clonotype was recovered from a human donor in good health. The sequenced sample was CD4+ T cells from PBMCs. The CDR3 region is CASSFDGPSYEQYF. DNA for the CDR3: TGCGCCAGCAGCTTCGATGGACCCAGCTACGAGCAGTACTTC.